These 7 T cell receptor beta chains were sequenced from one sample in a study of shared clonotypes between healthy human individuals (dated by TCRdb to 2019 to 2021). Library method: the immunoSEQ multiplex PCR assay. TCRdb stores this immuneACCESS table with in-frame sequences only. Part of the clones is absent; in the studies checked, under half of the shortfall reflects unresolved V genes, and no reason is known for the rest. The sample yields 2 million to 2.5 million clones; 90% to 97% were counted once. Jointly, the top ten make up more than 0.1% of the sample. Sequencing used naive CD4+ T cells sorted from blood. Per the publication, the cell subset or site label means: CD45RA+ positively selected. Source of these receptors: a man aged 18 to 30 in good health.

The gene calls are TRBV18 and TRBJ1-5, with D possibly TRBD1 on 5 matching bases. The CDR3 runs to 16 residues. Trimming removed 4 bases from V and 7 bases from J, with 20 bases in between. Looked up from germline, CDR1 is KGHSH and CDR2 is LQKENI. The CDR3 DNA reads TGTGCCAGCTCACGGGCCGTACAGGCTACGGGACAGCCCCAGCATTTT. This gives the protein CASSRAVQATGQPQHF.

The rearrangement links TRBV5-1 to TRBJ1-6; no firm D call. The CDR3 runs to 14 residues. Germline V gives CDR1 SGHRS, CDR2 YFSETQ. Trimming took off 1 base at V and 6 bases at J, with 8 bases between the two ends. The CDR3 spells CASSLYEVNSPLHF. The CDR3 bases are TGCGCCAGCAGCTTGTACGAGGTTAATTCACCCCTCCACTTT.

This chain joins TRBV29-1 and TRBJ2-1; the match to TRBD2 covers 8 bases. V dropped 7 bases and J dropped 0; count of bases not matched to a gene: 5. The CDR3 sequence is 14 residues long. Germline assignment: CDR1 SQVTM and CDR2 ANQGSEA. The CDR3 nucleotides are TGCAGCGCCGGGGGGGCGAGCTCCTACAATGAGCAGTTCTTC. Encoded protein: CSAGGASSYNEQFF.

The table lists this clone with a count of one. The chain combines TRBV28 with TRBJ2-1; 7 bases align to TRBD1. The J segment lost 13 bases and the V segment lost 7 bases, leaving 7 bases of the junction unmatched. Germline CDR1 and CDR2: MDHEN and SYDVKM. This CDR3 has 11 amino acids. This CDR3 is CASIFRDRQFF. CDR3 DNA sequence: TGTGCCAGCATCTTCCGGGACAGACAGTTCTTC.

This chain links TRBV10-3 with TRBJ2-7, with D possibly matching TRBD2 (6 bases). The V end was cut by 4 bases, the J end by 0 bases, with 10 bases between. Germline lookup yields CDR1 ENHRY and CDR2 SYGVKD. This CDR3 is 14 amino acids long. CDR3: CAISAGVDSYEQYF. CDR3 coding DNA: TGTGCCATCAGTGCGGGGGTGGACTCCTACGAGCAGTACTTC.

This chain links TRBV19 with TRBJ1-2; unclear D gene. V dropped 9 bases and J dropped 8 bases, with 13 bases sitting between them. Germline CDR1 LNHDA, CDR2 SQIVND (reference sequence). The CDR3 loop spans 11 amino acids. The CDR3, as DNA: TGTGCCAGCGCAGGTATCAGAGGCTACACCTTC. Translating it yields CASAGIRGYTF.

The chain carries TRBV27 and TRBJ1-4; 7 bases match TRBD1. The CDR3 sequence is 16 residues long. Germline CDR1 is MNHEY and CDR2 is SMNVEV (reference sequence). V dropped 3 bases and J dropped 7; count of bases not matched to a gene: 11. In DNA, the CDR3 is TGTGCCAGCAGTTTCGCATTCGACAGGGTCAGTGAAAAACTGTTTTTT. This encodes CASSFAFDRVSEKLFF.